The T cell receptor beta chain described here comes from a study of breast tumors, draining lymph nodes, adjacent tissues. Regarding the study as a whole: The lymph node origin of tumor T cells was framed as consistent with a hypothesis, not demonstrated. Tumor repertoires ranked between lymph nodes and nontumor tissue in diversity, with V and J gene preferences. Data fit most tumor T cells coming from lymph node, expanding in tumor. Compared with basal-like, luminal-like tumors shared significantly more repertoire with nontumor tissue.

The V segment lost 4 bases and the J segment 2 bases; nucleotides outside the gene matches: 3. Germline CDR1 is MNHNY and CDR2 is SVGAGI (reference sequence). The CDR3 sequence is 14 residues long. Each CDR3 protein gets one entry after TCRdb re-called the multiplex PCR reads with MiXCR. Of about 31,000 distinct CDR3 sequences in the sample, 63% were seen once. About this clonotype: Its antigen is undetermined.

Source material: breast tumor tissue. The V and J genes are TRBV6-6 and TRBJ2-7, with 9 positions matching TRBD1. The receptor comes from a female donor with breast cancer. Some clones in this sample may be carry-over from other donors' samples. In DNA, the CDR3 is TGTGCCAGCAGTTCCGGGACAGGGCCCTACGAGCAGTACTTC. It encodes CASSSGTGPYEQYF.